The 18 T cell receptor beta chains given below trace back to one sample, sequenced in a study. TCRdb processed the RT-PCR reads anew with MiXCR; each CDR3 protein has one entry. The data show about 700,000 distinct CDR3 sequences, 13% to 15% seen once. The sequenced material came from memory CD4+ T cells from blood. The receptors come from a female donor in good health, serving as a healthy control.

This clonotype was picked up many times. The genes are TRBV5-1 and TRBJ2-4; D is uncertain. V was shortened by 5 bases and J by 6 bases, with 12 bases between the two germline ends. The CDR3 has 13 amino acids. Germline assignment: CDR1 SGHRS and CDR2 YFSETQ. CDR3 sequence: CASSRVPGNIQYF. DNA of the CDR3: TGCGCCAGCAGTCGGGTCCCGGGAAACATTCAGTACTTC.

This clonotype was counted a few times. The chain joins TRBV5-6 to TRBJ2-1; TRBD2 aligns across 13 bases. CDR1 and CDR2 from the germline V gene are SGHDT and YYEEEE. Trimming at V came to 3 bases and at J to 4 bases, leaving 7 bases not matched to a gene. This CDR3 has 17 amino acids. The DNA of the CDR3 is TGTGCCAGCAGCTCCCGACTAGCGGGAGGCACGTACAATGAGCAGTTCTTC. This sequence encodes CASSSRLAGGTYNEQFF.

This clonotype was detected a few times. This chain connects TRBV10-3 to TRBJ2-2, with 8 bases that match TRBD1. Looked up from germline, CDR1 is ENHRY and CDR2 is SYGVKD. This CDR3 is built from 14 residues. The V segment lost 6 bases and the J segment 2 bases; nucleotides outside the gene matches: 2. CDR3 region: CAIRGQGNTGELFF. The CDR3 DNA reads TGTGCCATCAGAGGACAGGGCAACACCGGGGAGCTGTTTTTT.

This clonotype was counted once. Compared with germline, one end of the junction differs, possibly owing to a read error. The chain links TRBV9 to TRBJ2-4, with D perhaps matching TRBD1 (6 bases). Germline assignment: CDR1 SGDLS and CDR2 YYNGEE. This CDR3 comprises 14 residues. The CDR3 DNA is TGTGCCAGCAGTGAAACAGGACAGAGGGGCATTCAGAACTTC. Residues: CASSETGQRGIQNF. The whole variable domain, filled in from reference TRBV9 and TRBJ2-4, reads DSGVTQTPKHLITATGQRVTLRCSPRSGDLSVYWYQQSLDQGLQFLIQYYNGEERAKGNILERFSAQQFPDLHSELNLSSLELGDSALYFCASSETGQRGIQNFGAGTRLSVL.

Only a few counts were recorded for this clonotype. This rearrangement joins TRBV20-1 to TRBJ2-5, with 11 bases aligning to TRBD2. Unmatched junction bases numbered 14, after V lost 6 bases and J lost 2 bases. This CDR3 region has 17 residues. The germline CDR1 and CDR2 sequences are DFQATT and SNEGSKA (reference sequence). This chain's CDR3 is CSAILAGGRRIQETQYF. As DNA, the CDR3 is TGCAGTGCCATTCTAGCGGGAGGCCGGCGGATACAAGAGACCCAGTACTTC.

This clonotype has ten or more counts. The chain carries TRBV27 and TRBJ2-7, with D perhaps matching TRBD2 (6 bases). V lost 2 bases and J 3 bases, leaving 8 bases between the germline ends. CDR3 size: 13 residues. CDR1 is MNHEY, CDR2 SMNVEV, per germline (reference sequence). The CDR3 protein is CASSLREDYEQYF. CDR3 bases: TGTGCCAGCAGTTTAAGGGAGGACTACGAGCAGTACTTC.

Many counts were recorded for this clonotype. The chain employs TRBV5-1 and TRBJ2-3; D is uncertain. This CDR3 has 16 amino acids. Trimming removed 2 bases at V and 2 bases at J, with 15 bases between. Germline V CDR1 and CDR2: SGHRS, YFSETQ. CDR3 sequence (DNA): TGCGCCAGCAGCTTAGTAACGGGTGAACACACAGATACGCAGTATTTT. This encodes CASSLVTGEHTDTQYF.

This clonotype was seen ten or more times. This chain connects TRBV5-1 to TRBJ2-3, with D perhaps TRBD2 (6 bases). The germline V and J ends were trimmed by 4 bases and 1 base, with 19 bases remaining between them. CDR1 is SGHRS and CDR2 is YFSETQ in the germline V gene. The CDR3 runs to 17 residues. DNA for the CDR3: TGCGCCAGCAGCCCTGGGTGGGAGGCCTTAGGCACAGATACGCAGTATTTT. It specifies CASSPGWEALGTDTQYF.

This rearrangement joins TRBV5-1 to TRBJ2-5, with 13 bases aligning to TRBD2. The junction had 5 bases not matched to a gene; V was cut back by 4 bases and J by 5 bases. The length of the CDR3 is 15 residues. Germline V CDR1 and CDR2: SGHRS, YFSETQ. CDR3 loop: CASSRETSGGETQYF. The CDR3 bases are TGCGCCAGCAGCCGCGAGACTAGCGGGGGGGAGACCCAGTACTTC.

This clonotype has a handful of counts. The chain links TRBV7-9 to TRBJ2-5; tentative D call: TRBD1 (6 bases). V was shortened by 5 bases and J by 0 bases, with 13 bases between the two germline ends. This CDR3 is built from 15 residues. The germline V gene encodes CDR1 SEHNR and CDR2 FQNEAQ (reference sequence). The CDR3 coding sequence is TGTGCCAGCAGCGGGAACCGGGACAACCAAGAGACCCAGTACTTC. Amino acids: CASSGNRDNQETQYF. The complete variable domain, with remaining parts taken from reference TRBV7-9 and TRBJ2-5, reads DTGVSQNPRHKITKRGQNVTFRCDPISEHNRLYWYRQTLGQGPEFLTYFQNEAQLEKSRLLSDRFSAERPKGSFSTLEIQRTEQGDSAMYLCASSGNRDNQETQYFGPGTRLLVL.

This clonotype has just a few counts. This chain connects TRBV6-5 to TRBJ1-5, with a possible D match to TRBD1 (5 bases). Germline CDR1 MNHEY, CDR2 SVGAGI. This CDR3 has 14 residues. Trimming left V 0 bases short and J 7 bases short, with 10 bases between. CDR3 DNA: TGTGCCAGCAGTTACTCGAGGGGAGCACAGCCCCAGCATTTT. It yields the protein CASSYSRGAQPQHF.

The table lists this clonotype with a few counts. The chain is built from TRBV7-2 and TRBJ2-1; D is unclear. The ends were cut back, 4 bases at V and 7 bases at J, with 11 bases in the middle. The length of the CDR3 is 13 residues. Germline V CDR1 and CDR2: SGHTA, FQGNSA. For the CDR3, the DNA is TGTGCCAGCAGCTACCAGACGGTTAATGAGCAGTTCTTC. This encodes CASSYQTVNEQFF.

The genes are TRBV12-3 or TRBV12-4 and TRBJ1-3; 8 bases align to TRBD1. V was pared by 6 bases and J by 8 bases, with 9 bases of the junction left unmatched. The CDR3 sequence is 14 residues long. The CDR3 protein is CASSPGQGFDTIYF. The CDR3 DNA reads TGTGCCAGCAGCCCTGGACAGGGCTTTGACACCATATATTTT.

This clonotype was picked up a small number of times. The rearrangement links TRBV7-9 to TRBJ1-1, with D hard to call. The germline V gene has CDR1 SEHNR and CDR2 FQNEAQ (reference sequence). Between the trimmed V and J ends, which lost 5 bases and 7 bases, there was a span of 11 bases. This CDR3 region has 12 residues. CDR3 region: CASSRPKYEAFF. In DNA, the CDR3 is TGTGCCAGCAGCCGTCCGAAGTATGAAGCTTTCTTT.

This clonotype was detected a few times. A junction end diverges from the germline sequence, so it may reflect a read error. The chain links TRBV25-1 to TRBJ1-4; TRBD1 is a possible D gene (6 bases). Per germline, CDR1 MGHDK and CDR2 SYGVNS. The CDR3 is 12 residues long. CDR3 sequence: CASSELGGLSHW. DNA of the CDR3: TGTGCCAGCAGTGAATTGGGGGGGCTGTCCCATTGG.

V gene TRBV25-1 combines with J gene TRBJ2-1, with 7 bases lining up with TRBD1. V trimming: 3 bases; J trimming: 10 bases; junction bases outside the gene matches: 12. The CDR3 runs 15 residues. Germline-derived CDR1 and CDR2 are MGHDK and SYGVNS. The CDR3 region has the DNA TGTGCCAGCAGTGACGATAGGCAGGGGGTTGGGGAGCAGTTCTTC. Its translation: CASSDDRQGVGEQFF.

V usage is TRBV20-1 and J usage is TRBJ1-4; maybe TRBD1 (5 bases). Trimming left V 3 bases short and J 6 bases short, with 20 bases between. The V gene's germline CDR1 is DFQATT and CDR2 SNEGSKA (reference sequence). CDR3 length: 16 residues. In DNA, the CDR3 is TGCAGTGCTAGTAGCCTGGGGGGGGAGTTCTATGAAAAACTGTTTTTT. Protein product: CSASSLGGEFYEKLFF.

This clonotype has more than one count but fewer than ten. The genes are TRBV5-1 and TRBJ2-7; no clear D. The CDR3 loop spans 15 amino acids. V was clipped by 3 bases and J by 6 bases, with 19 bases between them. Germline V lookup: CDR1 SGHRS, CDR2 YFSETQ. The DNA of the CDR3 is TGCGCCAGCAGCTGGGATAGATCAACCTCGGGCGAGCAGTACTTC. Protein: CASSWDRSTSGEQYF.